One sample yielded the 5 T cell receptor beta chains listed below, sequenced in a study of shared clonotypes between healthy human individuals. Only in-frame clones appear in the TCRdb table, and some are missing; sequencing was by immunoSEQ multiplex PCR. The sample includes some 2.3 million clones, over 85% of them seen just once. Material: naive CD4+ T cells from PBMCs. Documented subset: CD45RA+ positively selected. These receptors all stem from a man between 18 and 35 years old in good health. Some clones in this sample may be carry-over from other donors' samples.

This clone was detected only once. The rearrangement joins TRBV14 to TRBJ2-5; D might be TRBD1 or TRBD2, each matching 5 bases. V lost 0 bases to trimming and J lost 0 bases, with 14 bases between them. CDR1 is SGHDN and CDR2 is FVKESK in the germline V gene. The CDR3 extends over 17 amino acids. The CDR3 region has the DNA TGTGCCAGCAGCCAAGATCGGGGCAGCGCGTACCAAGAGACCCAGTACTTC. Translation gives CASSQDRGSAYQETQYF.

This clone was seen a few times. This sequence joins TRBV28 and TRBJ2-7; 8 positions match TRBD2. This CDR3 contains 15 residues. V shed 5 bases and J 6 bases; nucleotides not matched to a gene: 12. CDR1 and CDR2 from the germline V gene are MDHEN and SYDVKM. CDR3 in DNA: TGTGCCAGCAGTACCGGACAGCCCGGACTAGCCGAGCAGTACTTC. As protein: CASSTGQPGLAEQYF.

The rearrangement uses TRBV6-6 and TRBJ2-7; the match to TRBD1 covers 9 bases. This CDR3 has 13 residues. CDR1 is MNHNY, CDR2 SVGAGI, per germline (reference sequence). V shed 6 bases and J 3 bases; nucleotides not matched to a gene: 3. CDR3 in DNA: TGTGCCAGCAGAACAGGGGGCTTCTACGAGCAGTACTTC. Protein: CASRTGGFYEQYF.

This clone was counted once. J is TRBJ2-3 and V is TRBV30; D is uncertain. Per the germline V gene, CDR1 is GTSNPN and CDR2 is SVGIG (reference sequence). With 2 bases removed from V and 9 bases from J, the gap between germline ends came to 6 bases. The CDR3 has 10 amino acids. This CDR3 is CAWSLGTQYF. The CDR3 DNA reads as TGTGCCTGGAGTCTGGGGACGCAGTATTTT.

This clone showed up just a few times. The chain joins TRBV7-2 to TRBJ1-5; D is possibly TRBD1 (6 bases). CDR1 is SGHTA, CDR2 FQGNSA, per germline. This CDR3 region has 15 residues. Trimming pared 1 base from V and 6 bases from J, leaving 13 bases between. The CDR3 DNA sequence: TGTGCCAGCAGCTTAGGACAGGTTGGTCTTCAGCCCCAGCATTTT. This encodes CASSLGQVGLQPQHF.